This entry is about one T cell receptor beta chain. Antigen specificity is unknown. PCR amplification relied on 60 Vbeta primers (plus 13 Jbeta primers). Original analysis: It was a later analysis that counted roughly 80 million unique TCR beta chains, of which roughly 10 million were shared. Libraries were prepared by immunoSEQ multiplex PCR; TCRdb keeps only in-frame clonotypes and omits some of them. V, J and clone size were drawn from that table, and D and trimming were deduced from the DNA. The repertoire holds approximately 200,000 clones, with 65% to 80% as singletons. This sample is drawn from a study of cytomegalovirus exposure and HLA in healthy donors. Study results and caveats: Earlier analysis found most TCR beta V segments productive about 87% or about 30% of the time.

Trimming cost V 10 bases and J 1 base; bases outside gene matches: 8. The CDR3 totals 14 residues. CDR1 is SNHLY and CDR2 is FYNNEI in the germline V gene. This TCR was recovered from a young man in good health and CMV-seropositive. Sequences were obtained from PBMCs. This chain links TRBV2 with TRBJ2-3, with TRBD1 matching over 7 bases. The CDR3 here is CAIRQGTGTDTQYF. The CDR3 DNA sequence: TGTGCCATCCGACAGGGAACGGGCACAGATACGCAGTATTTT.